Presented here are 20 T cell receptor beta chains from one specimen sequenced in a study of Ad26.COV2.S vaccination and SARS-CoV-2 variants. Treatment of the sample: around 19 received Ad26.COV2.S at low or high dose, single or two shots; several received placebo; per-sample allocation not given. Each sample was drawn 63 days after the first injection (of vaccine or placebo). The protocol was immunoSEQ multiplex PCR, while the TCRdb copy is restricted to in-frame clones and leaves out a portion. Here the sample spans hundreds of thousands of clones, 80% to 90% being singletons. The sample was peripheral blood, taken in a trial of Ad26.COV2.S vaccine versus placebo. All receptors come from a person between 18 and 65 years old who received the Ad26.COV2.S COVID-19 vaccine or a placebo.

V usage is TRBV3-1 (or the pseudogene TRBV3-2) and J usage is TRBJ1-1; TRBD1 aligns across 10 bases. Per the germline V gene, CDR1 is LGHDT and CDR2 is YNNKEL (reference sequence). The trim removed 4 bases at V and 6 bases at J, leaving 2 bases unmatched. This CDR3 is 13 amino acids long. CDR3 sequence (DNA): TGTGCCAGCAGCCCAGGGACAGGGGCTGAAGCTTTCTTT. Translation gives CASSPGTGAEAFF.

The rearrangement uses TRBV29-1 and TRBJ2-1; maybe TRBD1 (5 bases). Germline CDR1 SQVTM, CDR2 ANQGSEA. V dropped 4 bases and J dropped 6 bases, with 10 bases sitting between them. The CDR3 has 12 amino acids. DNA for the CDR3: TGCAGCGTTGCCAGGGCGGTCAATGAGCAGTTCTTC. Translated: CSVARAVNEQFF.

The chain employs TRBV5-1 and TRBJ1-2, with 7 positions matching TRBD1. The germline gives CDR1 SGHRS, CDR2 YFSETQ. The CDR3 runs to 15 residues. J was trimmed by 3 bases and V by 4 bases; bases with no gene match: 9. CDR3 DNA: TGCGCCAGCAGCCGGACACCTACAGGGGACTATGGCTACACCTTC. Translating gives CASSRTPTGDYGYTF.

This clone was observed once. The rearrangement uses TRBV6-6 and TRBJ1-2; a weak D match, TRBD1 (6 bases). The CDR3 totals 13 residues. V lost 7 bases and J 5 bases, leaving 14 bases between the germline ends. Germline V lookup: CDR1 MNHNY, CDR2 SVGAGI (reference sequence). The CDR3 region is CASIPDSNYGYTF. CDR3 nucleotides: TGTGCCAGCATCCCGGACAGTAATTATGGCTACACCTTC.

This clone was recorded once. The V gene is TRBV5-8, the J gene TRBJ1-2; D is uncertain. CDR3 length equals 15 residues. From germline, CDR1 is SGHTS and CDR2 YDEGEE. The V gene lost 0 bases and the J gene lost 2 bases, with 11 bases spanning the gap. CDR3 sequence: CASSLVLGMNYGYTF. The CDR3 nucleotides read TGTGCCAGCAGCTTGGTTCTGGGTATGAACTATGGCTACACCTTC.

J is TRBJ2-5 and V is TRBV30, with 13 bases aligning to TRBD2. Germline V gene sequence: CDR1 GTSNPN, CDR2 SVGIG (reference sequence). Trimming at V came to 2 bases and at J to 5 bases, leaving 8 bases not matched to a gene. This CDR3 is 16 amino acids long. Written as DNA, the CDR3 is TGTGCCTGGAGTTTTGGACTAGCGGGGGCCGGGGAGACCCAGTACTTC. This sequence encodes CAWSFGLAGAGETQYF.

The chain links TRBV20-1 to TRBJ1-4; no clear D. Germline CDR1 DFQATT, CDR2 SNEGSKA (reference sequence). The CDR3 covers 11 residues. The V end was cut by 3 bases, the J end by 12 bases, with 11 bases between. The CDR3 nucleotides are TGCAGTGCTAGGGCCTATGCGGAACTGTTTTTT. Translation: CSARAYAELFF.

For the CDR3, the DNA is TGTGCCAGCAGCTCGGGACAGGGGCCTGAAAAACTGTTTTTT. Translation gives CASSSGQGPEKLFF. The J gene is TRBJ1-4, the V gene TRBV7-2; the match to TRBD1 covers 10 bases. The germline gives CDR1 SGHTA, CDR2 FQGNSA. This CDR3 region has 14 residues. J was trimmed by 7 bases and V by 4 bases; bases with no gene match: 3.

A few counts support this clone. The chain is built from TRBV9 and TRBJ1-6; D gene ambiguous. Germline CDR1 reads SGDLS; CDR2 reads YYNGEE. V dropped 0 bases and J dropped 7 bases, with 8 bases sitting between them. This CDR3 is built from 14 residues. CDR3 protein: CASSVAARNSPLHF. DNA of the CDR3: TGTGCCAGCAGCGTAGCTGCGAGGAATTCACCCCTCCACTTT.

CDR3 nucleotides: TGTGCCAGTATTCCCCGGCTAGCGGGGGAACTTGAGACCCAGTACTTC. It encodes CASIPRLAGELETQYF. The chain has TRBV5-8 and TRBJ2-5; 10 positions agree with TRBD2. This CDR3 contains 16 residues. Unmatched junction bases numbered 15, after V lost 8 bases and J lost 5 bases. Germline CDR1 SGHTS, CDR2 YDEGEE.

V gene TRBV19 combines with J gene TRBJ1-2; 10 bases match TRBD1. The V gene end was trimmed by 3 bases and the J gene end by 7 bases; junction bases not matched to a gene: 5. Germline V gene data show CDR1 as LNHDA and CDR2 as SQIVND (reference sequence). This CDR3 is built from 14 residues. The CDR3 DNA is TGTGCCAGTAGTATCGGCGGACAGGGGGTTGGCTACACCTTC. Amino acid sequence: CASSIGGQGVGYTF.

Points on this clone: Its ends do not fully match the called genes, so a read error is possible. V and J are TRBV4-1 and TRBJ1-2, with TRBD1 as a possible D gene (6 bases). Germline CDR1 is MGHRA and CDR2 is YSYEKL. The CDR3 runs to 15 residues. The CDR3 DNA sequence: TGCGCCAGCAGCCTGCGGGCGGGGGGCAACTATGACTACACCTTC. It encodes CASSLRAGGNYDYTF.

V gene TRBV4-1 combines with J gene TRBJ1-1; the D gene is possibly TRBD1 (6 bases). With 1 base removed from V and 7 bases from J, the gap between germline ends came to 13 bases. The CDR3 has 14 residues. CDR1 is MGHRA and CDR2 is YSYEKL in the germline V gene. CDR3 coding DNA: TGCGCCAGCAGCCAAGGTACAGGGCAAGTTGAAGCTTTCTTT. Its translation: CASSQGTGQVEAFF.

The rearrangement links TRBV7-3 to TRBJ1-1; TRBD1 matches at 8 bases. From germline, CDR1 is SGHTA and CDR2 FQGTGA. V lost 4 bases and J lost 6; bases outside the gene matches: 4. The CDR3 spans 13 residues. Here the CDR3 reads CASSSQGAAEAFF. The CDR3 bases are TGTGCCAGCAGCTCGCAGGGGGCCGCTGAAGCTTTCTTT.

The chain carries TRBV3-1 (or the pseudogene TRBV3-2) and TRBJ1-1; D remains unclear. Germline-derived CDR1 and CDR2 are LGHDT and YNNKEL (reference sequence). V shed 6 bases and J shed 0 bases, with 8 bases lying between them. The CDR3 has 13 residues. The chain's CDR3 is CASSSALNTEAFF. CDR3 DNA sequence: TGTGCCAGCAGTAGTGCTTTGAACACTGAAGCTTTCTTT.

The gene calls are TRBV5-1 and TRBJ1-2, with no clear D. Per germline, CDR1 SGHRS and CDR2 YFSETQ. The V gene lost 1 base and the J gene lost 2 bases, with 12 bases spanning the gap. CDR3 size: 15 residues. This chain's CDR3 is CASSLFRVGNYGYTF. CDR3 coding DNA: TGCGCCAGCAGCTTGTTCAGAGTAGGAAACTATGGCTACACCTTC.

CDR3 sequence: CASRPLEAPNEKLFF. CDR3 in DNA: TGTGCCAGCAGACCCCTAGAGGCTCCCAATGAAAAACTGTTTTTT. The V gene is TRBV6-5, the J gene TRBJ1-4; D unresolved. The germline CDR1 and CDR2 sequences are MNHEY and SVGAGI. Trimming removed 6 bases from V and 5 bases from J, with 16 bases in between. The CDR3 runs to 15 residues.

This chain connects TRBV7-6 to TRBJ2-1; D gene uncertain. CDR3 length: 13 amino acids. Trimming cost V 5 bases and J 8 bases, with 13 bases left between them. Germline loops: CDR1 SGHVS, CDR2 FNYEAQ. Here the CDR3 reads CASSNKFRDEQFF. CDR3 coding DNA: TGTGCCAGCAGCAACAAGTTCCGGGATGAGCAGTTCTTC.

This chain uses TRBV3-1 (or the pseudogene TRBV3-2) with TRBJ1-4, with a weak D call TRBD1 (5 bases). The CDR3 runs to 15 residues. Trimming removed 1 base from V and 4 bases from J, with 10 bases in between. Germline CDR1 is LGHDT and CDR2 is YNNKEL (reference sequence). The CDR3 coding sequence is TGTGCCAGCAGCCAAGCCGGGACGTTTAATGAAAAACTGTTTTTT. As protein: CASSQAGTFNEKLFF.

This rearrangement joins TRBV12-3 or TRBV12-4 to TRBJ2-1; 7 bases fit TRBD2. CDR3 length: 11 residues. V gave up 8 bases and J gave up 6 bases; unmatched junction bases: 1. CDR3 in DNA: TGTGCCAGCTGGGGGGGCAATGAGCAGTTCTTC. Protein product: CASWGGNEQFF.